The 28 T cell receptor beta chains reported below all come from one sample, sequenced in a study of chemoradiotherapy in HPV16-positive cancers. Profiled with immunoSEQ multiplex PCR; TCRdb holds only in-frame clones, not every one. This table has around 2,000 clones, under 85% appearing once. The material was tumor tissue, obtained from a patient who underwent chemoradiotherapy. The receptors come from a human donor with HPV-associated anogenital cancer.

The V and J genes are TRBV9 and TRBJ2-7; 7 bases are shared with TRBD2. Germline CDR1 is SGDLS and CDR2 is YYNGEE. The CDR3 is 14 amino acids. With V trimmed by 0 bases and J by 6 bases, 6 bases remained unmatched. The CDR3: CASSVGVGGAEQYF. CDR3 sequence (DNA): TGTGCCAGCAGCGTAGGAGTGGGAGGGGCCGAGCAGTACTTC. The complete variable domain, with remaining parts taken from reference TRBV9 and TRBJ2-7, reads DSGVTQTPKHLITATGQRVTLRCSPRSGDLSVYWYQQSLDQGLQFLIQYYNGEERAKGNILERFSAQQFPDLHSELNLSSLELGDSALYFCASSVGVGGAEQYFGPGTRLTVT.

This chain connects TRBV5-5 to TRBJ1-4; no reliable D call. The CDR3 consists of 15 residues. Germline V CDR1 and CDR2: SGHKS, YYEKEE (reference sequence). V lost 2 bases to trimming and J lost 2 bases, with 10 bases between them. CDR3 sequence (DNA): TGTGCCAGCAGCTTTCAGCCTCGCACTAATGAAAAACTGTTTTTT. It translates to CASSFQPRTNEKLFF.

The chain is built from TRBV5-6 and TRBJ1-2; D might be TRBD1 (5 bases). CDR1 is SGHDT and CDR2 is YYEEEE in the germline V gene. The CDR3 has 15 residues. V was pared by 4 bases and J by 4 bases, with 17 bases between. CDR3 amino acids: CASSPSGGIGYGYTF. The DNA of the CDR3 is TGTGCCAGCAGCCCCTCCGGGGGAATCGGCTATGGCTACACCTTC. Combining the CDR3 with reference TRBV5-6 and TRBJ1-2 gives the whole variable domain DAGVTQSPTHLIKTRGQQVTLRCSPKSGHDTVSWYQQALGQGPQFIFQYYEEEERQRGNFPDRFSGHQFPNYSSELNVNALLLGDSALYLCASSPSGGIGYGYTFGSGTRLTVV.

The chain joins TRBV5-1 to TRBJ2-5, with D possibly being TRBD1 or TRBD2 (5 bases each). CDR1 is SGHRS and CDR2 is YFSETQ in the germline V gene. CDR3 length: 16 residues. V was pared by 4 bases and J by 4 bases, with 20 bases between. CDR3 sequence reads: CASSMGSTGGGETQYF. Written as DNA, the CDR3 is TGCGCCAGCAGCATGGGGTCAACAGGAGGTGGAGAGACCCAGTACTTC.

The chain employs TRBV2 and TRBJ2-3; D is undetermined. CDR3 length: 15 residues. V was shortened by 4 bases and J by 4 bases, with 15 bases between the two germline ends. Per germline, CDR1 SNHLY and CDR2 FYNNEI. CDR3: CASSGLRVSADTQYF. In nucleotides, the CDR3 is TGTGCCAGCAGTGGACTCCGAGTCTCAGCAGATACGCAGTATTTT.

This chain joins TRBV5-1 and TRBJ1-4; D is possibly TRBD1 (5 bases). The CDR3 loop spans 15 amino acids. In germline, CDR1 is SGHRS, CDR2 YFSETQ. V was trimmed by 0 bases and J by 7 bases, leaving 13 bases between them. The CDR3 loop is CASSLVPGTGEKLFF. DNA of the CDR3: TGCGCCAGCAGCTTGGTTCCAGGGACCGGTGAAAAACTGTTTTTT.

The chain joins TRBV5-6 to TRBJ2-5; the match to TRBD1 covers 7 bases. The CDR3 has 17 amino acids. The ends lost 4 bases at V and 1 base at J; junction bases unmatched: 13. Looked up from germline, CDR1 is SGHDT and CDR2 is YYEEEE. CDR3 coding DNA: TGTGCCAGCAGCCAGGGACAGCAAGTCATCAGCCAAGAGACCCAGTACTTC. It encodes CASSQGQQVISQETQYF.

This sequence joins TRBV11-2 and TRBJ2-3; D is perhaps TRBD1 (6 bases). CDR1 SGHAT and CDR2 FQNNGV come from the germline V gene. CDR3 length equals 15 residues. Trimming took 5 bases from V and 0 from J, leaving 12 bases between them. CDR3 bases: TGTGCCAGCAGCGGACAGCGTACTAGCACAGATACGCAGTATTTT. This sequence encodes CASSGQRTSTDTQYF.

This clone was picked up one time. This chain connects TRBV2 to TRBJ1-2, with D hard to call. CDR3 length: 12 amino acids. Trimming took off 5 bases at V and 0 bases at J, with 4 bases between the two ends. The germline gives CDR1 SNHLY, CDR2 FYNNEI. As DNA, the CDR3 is TGTGCCAGCAGTCCGGCTAACTATGGCTACACCTTC. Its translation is CASSPANYGYTF. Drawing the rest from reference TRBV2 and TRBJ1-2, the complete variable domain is EPEVTQTPSHQVTQMGQEVILRCVPISNHLYFYWYRQILGQKVEFLVSFYNNEISEKSEIFDDQFSVERPDGSNFTLKIRSTKLEDSAMYFCASSPANYGYTFGSGTRLTVV.

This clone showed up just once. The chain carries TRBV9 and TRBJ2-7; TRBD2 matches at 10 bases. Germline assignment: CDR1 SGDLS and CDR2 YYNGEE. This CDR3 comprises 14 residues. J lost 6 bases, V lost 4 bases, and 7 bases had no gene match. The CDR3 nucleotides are TGTGCCAGCAGCCCCCAACTAGCGGGATCCGAGCAGTACTTC. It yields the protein CASSPQLAGSEQYF. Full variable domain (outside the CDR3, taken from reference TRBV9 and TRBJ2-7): DSGVTQTPKHLITATGQRVTLRCSPRSGDLSVYWYQQSLDQGLQFLIQYYNGEERAKGNILERFSAQQFPDLHSELNLSSLELGDSALYFCASSPQLAGSEQYFGPGTRLTVT.

The CDR3 DNA follows: TGTGCCAGCAGCGTATCACTAGCTACAATTCGCACTGAAGCTTTCTTT. Protein product: CASSVSLATIRTEAFF. V usage is TRBV21-1 and J usage is TRBJ1-1. TRBV21-1 is a listed pseudogene. The CDR3 sequence is 16 residues long.

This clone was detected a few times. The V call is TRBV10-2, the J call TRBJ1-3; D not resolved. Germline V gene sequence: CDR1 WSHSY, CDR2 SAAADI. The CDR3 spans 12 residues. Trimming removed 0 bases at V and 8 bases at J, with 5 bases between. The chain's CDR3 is CASSESLYTIYF. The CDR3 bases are TGCGCCAGCAGTGAGTCTCTATACACCATATATTTT.

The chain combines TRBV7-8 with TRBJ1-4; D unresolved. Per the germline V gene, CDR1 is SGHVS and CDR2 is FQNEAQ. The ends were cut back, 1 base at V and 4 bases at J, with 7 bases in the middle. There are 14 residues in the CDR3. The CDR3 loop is CASSLERVNEKLFF. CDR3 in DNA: TGTGCCAGCAGCTTAGAGAGGGTTAATGAAAAACTGTTTTTT.

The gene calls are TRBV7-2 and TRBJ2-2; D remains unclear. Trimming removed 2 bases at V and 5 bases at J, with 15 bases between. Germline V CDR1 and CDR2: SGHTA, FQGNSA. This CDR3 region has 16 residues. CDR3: CASSLSPRPSTGELFF. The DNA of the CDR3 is TGTGCCAGCAGCTTAAGCCCGCGTCCTAGTACCGGGGAGCTGTTTTTT.

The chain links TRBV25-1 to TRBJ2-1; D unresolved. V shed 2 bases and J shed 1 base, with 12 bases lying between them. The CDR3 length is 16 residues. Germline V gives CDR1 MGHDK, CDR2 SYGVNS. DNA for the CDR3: TGTGCCAGCAGTGAAGCAAATAGACTGTCCTACAATGAGCAGTTCTTC. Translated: CASSEANRLSYNEQFF.

The CDR3 spells CASSFSGAGNTIYF. Written as DNA, the CDR3 is TGCGCCAGCAGCTTTTCAGGGGCTGGAAACACCATATATTTT. The chain uses TRBV5-1 and TRBJ1-3; TRBD1 is a possible D gene (6 bases). V was pared by 2 bases and J by 2 bases, with 8 bases between. Germline assignment: CDR1 SGHRS and CDR2 YFSETQ. This CDR3 comprises 14 residues.

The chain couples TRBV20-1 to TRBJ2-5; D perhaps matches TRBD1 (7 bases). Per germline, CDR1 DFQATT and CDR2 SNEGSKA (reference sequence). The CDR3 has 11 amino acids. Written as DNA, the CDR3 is TGCGGGGGGACAGACCAAGAGACCCAGTACTTC. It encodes CGGTDQETQYF.

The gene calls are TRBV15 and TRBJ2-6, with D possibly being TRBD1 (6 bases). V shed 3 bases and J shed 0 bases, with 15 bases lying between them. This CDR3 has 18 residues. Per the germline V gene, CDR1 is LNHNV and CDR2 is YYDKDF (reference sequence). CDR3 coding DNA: TGTGCCACCAGCAGCCCCAACAGGGCCCTCTCTGGGGCCAACGTCCTGACTTTC. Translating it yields CATSSPNRALSGANVLTF. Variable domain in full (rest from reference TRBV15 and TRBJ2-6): DAMVIQNPRYQVTQFGKPVTLSCSQTLNHNVMYWYQQKSSQAPKLLFHYYDKDFNNEADTPDNFQSRRPNTSFCFLDIRSPGLGDTAMYLCATSSPNRALSGANVLTFGAGSRLTVL.

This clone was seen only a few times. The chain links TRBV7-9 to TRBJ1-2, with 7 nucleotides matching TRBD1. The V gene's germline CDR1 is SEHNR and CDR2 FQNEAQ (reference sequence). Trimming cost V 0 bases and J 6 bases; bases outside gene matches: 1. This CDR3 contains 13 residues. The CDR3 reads CASSLAGQHGYTF. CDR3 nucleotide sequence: TGTGCCAGCAGCTTAGCGGGACAGCATGGCTACACCTTC.

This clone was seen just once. CDR3 bases: TGTGCCAGCTCACCAGGGACACCTGGGGGCTACACCTTC. As protein: CASSPGTPGGYTF. The V gene is TRBV18, the J gene TRBJ1-2, with D possibly TRBD1 on 6 matching bases. CDR3 length equals 13 residues. Trimming removed 2 bases at V and 8 bases at J, with 12 bases between. Germline V gene data show CDR1 as KGHSH and CDR2 as LQKENI.

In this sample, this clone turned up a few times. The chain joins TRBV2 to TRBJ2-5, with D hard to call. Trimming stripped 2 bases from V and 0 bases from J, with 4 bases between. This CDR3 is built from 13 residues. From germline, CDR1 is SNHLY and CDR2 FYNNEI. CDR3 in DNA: TGTGCCAGCAGTGAACACAACCAAGAGACCCAGTACTTC. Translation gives CASSEHNQETQYF.

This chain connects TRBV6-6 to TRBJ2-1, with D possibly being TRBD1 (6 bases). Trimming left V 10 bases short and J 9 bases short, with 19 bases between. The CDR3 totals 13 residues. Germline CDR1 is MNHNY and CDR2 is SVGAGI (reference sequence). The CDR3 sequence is CATKRTGSPEQFF. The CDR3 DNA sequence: TGTGCCACCAAGAGAACAGGGTCCCCTGAGCAGTTCTTC.

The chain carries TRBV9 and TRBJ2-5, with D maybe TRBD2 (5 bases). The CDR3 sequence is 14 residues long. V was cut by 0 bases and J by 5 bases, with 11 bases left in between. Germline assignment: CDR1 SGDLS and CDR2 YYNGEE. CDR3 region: CASSVARGPETQYF. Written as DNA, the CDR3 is TGTGCCAGCAGCGTAGCTCGGGGTCCGGAGACCCAGTACTTC.

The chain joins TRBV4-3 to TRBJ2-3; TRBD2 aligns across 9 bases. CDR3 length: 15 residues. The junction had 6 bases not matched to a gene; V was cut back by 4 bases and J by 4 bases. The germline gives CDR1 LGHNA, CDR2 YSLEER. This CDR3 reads CASSPIAGEPDTQYF. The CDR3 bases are TGCGCCAGCAGCCCCATAGCGGGGGAGCCAGATACGCAGTATTTT.

Here the CDR3 DNA reads TGCGCCAGCAGCTTGGAAGGAAATAGCAATCAGCCCCAGCATTTT. Encoded protein: CASSLEGNSNQPQHF. This rearrangement joins TRBV5-1 to TRBJ1-5; no firm D call. Trimming shortened V by 0 bases and J by 0 bases, and 7 bases separated the two germline ends. Germline V CDR1 and CDR2: SGHRS, YFSETQ. This CDR3 spans 15 amino acids. The complete variable domain, with remaining parts taken from reference TRBV5-1 and TRBJ1-5, reads KAGVTQTPRYLIKTRGQQVTLSCSPISGHRSVSWYQQTPGQGLQFLFEYFSETQRNKGNFPGRFSGRQFSNSRSEMNVSTLELGDSALYLCASSLEGNSNQPQHFGDGTRLSIL.

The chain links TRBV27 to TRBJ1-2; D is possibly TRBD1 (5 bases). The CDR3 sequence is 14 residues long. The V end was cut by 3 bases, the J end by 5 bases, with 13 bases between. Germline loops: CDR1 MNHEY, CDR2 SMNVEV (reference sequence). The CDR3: CASSLTAPTYGYTF. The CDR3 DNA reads TGTGCCAGCAGTTTGACAGCGCCGACTTATGGCTACACCTTC.

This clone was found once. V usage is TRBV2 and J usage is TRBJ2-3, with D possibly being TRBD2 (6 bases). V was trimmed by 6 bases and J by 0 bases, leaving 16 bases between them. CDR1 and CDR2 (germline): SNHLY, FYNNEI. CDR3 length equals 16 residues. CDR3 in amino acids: CASSAASAYSTDTQYF. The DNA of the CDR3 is TGTGCCAGCAGCGCCGCTAGCGCCTACAGCACAGATACGCAGTATTTT.

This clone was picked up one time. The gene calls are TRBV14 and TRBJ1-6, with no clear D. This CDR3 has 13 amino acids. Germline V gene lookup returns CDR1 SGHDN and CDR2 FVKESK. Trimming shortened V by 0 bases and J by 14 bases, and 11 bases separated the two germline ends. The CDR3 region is CASSQESLRTLHF. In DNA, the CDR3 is TGTGCCAGCAGCCAAGAGAGTCTTAGGACCCTCCACTTT.